Listed below are T cell receptor beta chains from one sample, sequenced in a study of shared clonotypes between healthy human individuals. Using immunoSEQ multiplex PCR, the repertoire was profiled, and TCRdb retains in-frame clones only, with some absent. Of some 2.1 million clones in the sample, approximately 95% were seen once. Input material: naive CD8+ T cells sorted from blood. These receptors came from a man between 18 and 29 years old in good health. The CDR3 runs from the conserved cysteine through the conserved F or W. A D gene is named only where the DNA matches it firmly. Size is stated for part of the rows, as once, few or many counts, or as a class when the clone is expanded.

clone_size: .; v_call: TRBV27; d_call: TRBD1; j_call: TRBJ1-6; cdr3_nt: TGTGCCAGCAGTTTCGGGACAGGGGGAAATTCACCCCTCCACTTT; cdr3_aa: CASSFGTGGNSPLHF
clone_size: .; v_call: TRBV7-9; d_call: TRBD1; j_call: TRBJ2-3; cdr3_nt: TGTGCCAGCAGCGGGATCGGACAGGGCCCAGATACGCAGTATTTT; cdr3_aa: CASSGIGQGPDTQYF
clone_size: .; v_call: TRBV19; d_call: TRBD2; j_call: TRBJ2-3; cdr3_nt: TGTGCCAGTAGCCATGGGCGGGGGGGTGGCACAGATACGCAGTATTTT; cdr3_aa: CASSHGRGGGTDTQYF
clone_size: .; v_call: TRBV28; d_call: TRBD2; j_call: TRBJ2-7; cdr3_nt: TGTGCCAGCAGTTTGGGAGGGAGGTTTAGCTCCTACGAGCAGTACTTC; cdr3_aa: CASSLGGRFSSYEQYF
clone_size: .; v_call: TRBV29-1; d_call: .; j_call: TRBJ2-1; cdr3_nt: TGCAGCGACGTAAACTTAGGTGGCCTTTCGTTCTTC; cdr3_aa: CSDVNLGGLSFF
clone_size: once; v_call: TRBV9; d_call: TRBD1; j_call: TRBJ2-7; cdr3_nt: TGTGCCAGCAGCCGGGACAGGAGCCCCTACGAGCAGTACTTC; cdr3_aa: CASSRDRSPYEQYF
clone_size: .; v_call: TRBV18; d_call: TRBD2; j_call: TRBJ2-7; cdr3_nt: TGTGCCAGCTCAGGCCCCGGGACTAGCGGCCCCTACGAGCAGTACTTC; cdr3_aa: CASSGPGTSGPYEQYF
clone_size: once; v_call: TRBV7-9; d_call: TRBD2; j_call: TRBJ2-1; cdr3_nt: TGTGCCAGCAGCTCGACCGGGACTAGCGGCCCGGGTGAGCAGTTCTTC; cdr3_aa: CASSSTGTSGPGEQFF
clone_size: .; v_call: TRBV5-4; d_call: .; j_call: TRBJ2-7; cdr3_nt: TGTGCCAGCTGGAATAGCGACTCCTACGAGCAGTACTTC; cdr3_aa: CASWNSDSYEQYF
clone_size: .; v_call: TRBV7-9; d_call: .; j_call: TRBJ2-2; cdr3_nt: TGTGCCAGCAGCCTCACCCGAATGGAAACCGGGGAGCTGTTTTTT; cdr3_aa: CASSLTRMETGELFF
clone_size: once; v_call: TRBV28; d_call: TRBD2; j_call: TRBJ2-3; cdr3_nt: TGTGCCAGCAGCTCACTCCTGACTAGCGGGGACACAGATACGCAGTATTTT; cdr3_aa: CASSSLLTSGDTDTQYF
clone_size: .; v_call: TRBV15; d_call: .; j_call: TRBJ1-5; cdr3_nt: TGTGCCACCAGCCCTGAGACTAATCAGCCCCAGCATTTT; cdr3_aa: CATSPETNQPQHF
clone_size: .; v_call: TRBV7-8; d_call: TRBD2; j_call: TRBJ2-1; cdr3_nt: TGTGCCAGCAGCTTAGCCCCACAGCTTACGACTAGCGGGGCTTTCTACAATGAGCAGTTCTTC; cdr3_aa: CASSLAPQLTTSGAFYNEQFF
clone_size: .; v_call: TRBV13; d_call: TRBD1; j_call: TRBJ2-7; cdr3_nt: TGTGCCAGCAGCGGATCTGGACAGGCATCCTACGAGCAGTACTTC; cdr3_aa: CASSGSGQASYEQYF
clone_size: .; v_call: TRBV5-1; d_call: .; j_call: TRBJ2-7; cdr3_nt: TGCGCCAGCAGCTTGGTTTTTGGGGCTGCCTACGAGCAGTACTTC; cdr3_aa: CASSLVFGAAYEQYF
clone_size: .; v_call: TRBV7-6; d_call: TRBD2; j_call: TRBJ2-7; cdr3_nt: TGTGCCAGCAGCTTAGTGGCTAGCGGGAGAATTGGCGAGCAGTACTTC; cdr3_aa: CASSLVASGRIGEQYF
clone_size: .; v_call: TRBV11-3; d_call: .; j_call: TRBJ2-1; cdr3_nt: TGTGCCAGCGCGGAGAGACCCTACAATGAGCAGTTCTTC; cdr3_aa: CASAERPYNEQFF
clone_size: .; v_call: TRBV9; d_call: .; j_call: TRBJ2-2; cdr3_nt: TGTGCCAGCAGCGTAGCGGGAGCTGACACCGGGGAGCTGTTTTTT; cdr3_aa: CASSVAGADTGELFF
clone_size: .; v_call: TRBV9; d_call: TRBD1; j_call: TRBJ2-5; cdr3_nt: TGTGCCAGCAGCGTTCTCACCGGGACAGGGGTGCGGGAGACCCAGTACTTC; cdr3_aa: CASSVLTGTGVRETQYF
clone_size: .; v_call: TRBV5-4; d_call: TRBD1; j_call: TRBJ2-7; cdr3_nt: TGTGCCAGCAGCTTTGACAGGGGCCTCTACGAGCAGTACTTC; cdr3_aa: CASSFDRGLYEQYF
clone_size: .; v_call: TRBV6-5; d_call: .; j_call: TRBJ2-7; cdr3_nt: TGTGCCAGCAGTTACGGGCTGGGAGACTACGAGCAGTACTTC; cdr3_aa: CASSYGLGDYEQYF
clone_size: once; v_call: TRBV5-6; d_call: TRBD1; j_call: TRBJ1-2; cdr3_nt: TGTGCCAGCAGGACCGGGACAGGGACGCATGGCTACACCTTC; cdr3_aa: CASRTGTGTHGYTF
clone_size: .; v_call: TRBV9; d_call: TRBD1; j_call: TRBJ1-2; cdr3_nt: TGTGCCAGCAGCGTAGTACGGGGGACAGGGTTGGGAGGCTACACCTTC; cdr3_aa: CASSVVRGTGLGGYTF
clone_size: .; v_call: TRBV27; d_call: TRBD1; j_call: TRBJ1-1; cdr3_nt: TGTGCCAGCAGTTTATCACCGACAGGGTTGAGCACTGAAGCTTTCTTT; cdr3_aa: CASSLSPTGLSTEAFF
clone_size: once; v_call: TRBV4-1; d_call: .; j_call: TRBJ1-2; cdr3_nt: TGCGCCAGCAGCCAAGATCTGGGGCACTATGGCTACACCTTC; cdr3_aa: CASSQDLGHYGYTF
clone_size: .; v_call: TRBV2; d_call: TRBD1; j_call: TRBJ2-2; cdr3_nt: TGTGCCAGCAGTGTGGGACAGGGAAGGCCCGGGGAGCTGTTTTTT; cdr3_aa: CASSVGQGRPGELFF
clone_size: .; v_call: TRBV2; d_call: .; j_call: TRBJ2-7; cdr3_nt: TGTGCCAGCAGTGGTAGAGGGGTAGGAGAGCAGTACTTC; cdr3_aa: CASSGRGVGEQYF
clone_size: .; v_call: TRBV5-1; d_call: .; j_call: TRBJ2-7; cdr3_nt: TGCGCCAGCAGCTTCGGACAGCACTACGAGCAGTACTTC; cdr3_aa: CASSFGQHYEQYF
clone_size: .; v_call: TRBV4-1; d_call: .; j_call: TRBJ2-2; cdr3_nt: TGCGCCAGCAGCCTCAGGCACAGGGACACCGGGGAGCTGTTTTTT; cdr3_aa: CASSLRHRDTGELFF
clone_size: .; v_call: TRBV27; d_call: .; j_call: TRBJ2-5; cdr3_nt: TGTGCCAGCAGTTTATCAACAGGGCGGGAGACCCAGTACTTC; cdr3_aa: CASSLSTGRETQYF
clone_size: .; v_call: TRBV11-2; d_call: TRBD2; j_call: TRBJ2-3; cdr3_nt: TGTGCCAGCAGCCCCACTAGCGGGGGAACCACAGATACGCAGTATTTT; cdr3_aa: CASSPTSGGTTDTQYF
clone_size: once; v_call: TRBV4-1; d_call: .; j_call: TRBJ2-2; cdr3_nt: TGCGCCAGCAGCCAAGTAATATTACCCGGGGAGCTGTTTTTT; cdr3_aa: CASSQVILPGELFF
clone_size: .; v_call: TRBV11-1; d_call: TRBD2; j_call: TRBJ2-1; cdr3_nt: TGTGCCAGCAGCTTAGAACAGCGGGGGGGCCTGGAGCAGTTCTTC; cdr3_aa: CASSLEQRGGLEQFF
clone_size: .; v_call: TRBV27; d_call: .; j_call: TRBJ2-7; cdr3_nt: TGTGCCAGCAGTTTAACAGGGACGATTCTTCACGAGCAGTACTTC; cdr3_aa: CASSLTGTILHEQYF
clone_size: .; v_call: TRBV4-1; d_call: .; j_call: TRBJ2-7; cdr3_nt: TGCGCCAGCAGCCAAGGGCCCGCGGGCGTTTCCTACGAGCAGTACTTC; cdr3_aa: CASSQGPAGVSYEQYF
clone_size: .; v_call: TRBV7-3; d_call: .; j_call: TRBJ2-1; cdr3_nt: TGTGCCAGCAGCCCAACGGTTGTCGATGAGCAGTTCTTC; cdr3_aa: CASSPTVVDEQFF
clone_size: .; v_call: TRBV7-9; d_call: .; j_call: TRBJ1-2; cdr3_nt: TGTGCCAGCAGCCCCCGGACCGGGACTAACTATGGCTACACCTTC; cdr3_aa: CASSPRTGTNYGYTF
clone_size: few; v_call: TRBV9; d_call: .; j_call: TRBJ1-6; cdr3_nt: TGTGCCAGCAGCCCTTGGGAGGGTAAGTCACCCCTCCACTTT; cdr3_aa: CASSPWEGKSPLHF
clone_size: .; v_call: TRBV27; d_call: TRBD2; j_call: TRBJ2-1; cdr3_nt: TGTGCCAGCAGTTTATCGGTAGCGGGTTTCAATGAGCAGTTCTTC; cdr3_aa: CASSLSVAGFNEQFF
clone_size: .; v_call: TRBV4-3; d_call: .; j_call: TRBJ2-1; cdr3_nt: TGCGCCAGCAGCCAAGATCGTTCCACCCTTAACAATGAGCAGTTCTTC; cdr3_aa: CASSQDRSTLNNEQFF
clone_size: .; v_call: TRBV28; d_call: TRBD1; j_call: TRBJ1-2; cdr3_nt: TGTGCCAGCAGTTTGGTGTCCGGGACAGCATTTAACTATGGCTACACCTTC; cdr3_aa: CASSLVSGTAFNYGYTF
clone_size: .; v_call: TRBV29-1; d_call: TRBD2; j_call: TRBJ2-7; cdr3_nt: TGCAGCGTTGAACTAGCGGGATCATACGAGCAGTACTTC; cdr3_aa: CSVELAGSYEQYF
clone_size: .; v_call: TRBV11-2; d_call: .; j_call: TRBJ2-2; cdr3_nt: TGTGCCTCACCAGGGGCGGGAGAAACGAACACCGGGGAGCTGTTTTTT; cdr3_aa: CASPGAGETNTGELFF
clone_size: .; v_call: TRBV6-1; d_call: .; j_call: TRBJ1-1; cdr3_nt: TGTGCCAGCAGTGATCCGTCGGTGAACACTGAAGCTTTCTTT; cdr3_aa: CASSDPSVNTEAFF
clone_size: .; v_call: TRBV4-1; d_call: .; j_call: TRBJ2-2; cdr3_nt: TGCGCCAGCAGCCCGGCAGAGAACACCGGGGAGCTGTTTTTT; cdr3_aa: CASSPAENTGELFF
clone_size: .; v_call: TRBV28; d_call: .; j_call: TRBJ2-3; cdr3_nt: TGTGCCAGTAGATCAGGGGATACGCAGTATTTT; cdr3_aa: CASRSGDTQYF
clone_size: .; v_call: TRBV19; d_call: .; j_call: TRBJ2-7; cdr3_nt: TGTGCCAGTAGTACGGACGGCTACGAGCAGTACTTC; cdr3_aa: CASSTDGYEQYF
clone_size: .; v_call: TRBV5-4; d_call: .; j_call: TRBJ2-2; cdr3_nt: TGTGCCAGCAGTGGGAGGACCGGGGAGCTGTTTTTT; cdr3_aa: CASSGRTGELFF
clone_size: .; v_call: TRBV13; d_call: .; j_call: TRBJ2-7; cdr3_nt: TGTGCCAGCAGCTTAGGTCAGGGTCGGACGGAGCAGTACTTC; cdr3_aa: CASSLGQGRTEQYF
clone_size: .; v_call: TRBV29-1; d_call: TRBD2; j_call: TRBJ2-5; cdr3_nt: TGCAGCGTCCTAGCGGGAGGGCCGATCGAGACCCAGTACTTC; cdr3_aa: CSVLAGGPIETQYF
clone_size: .; v_call: TRBV4-1; d_call: TRBD1; j_call: TRBJ1-1; cdr3_nt: TGCGCCAGCAGCCAGACAGGGCTGAACACTGAAGCTTTCTTT; cdr3_aa: CASSQTGLNTEAFF
clone_size: .; v_call: TRBV4-1; d_call: .; j_call: TRBJ1-6; cdr3_nt: TGCGCCAGCAGCCAAGCTGAGTTTTCACCCCTCCACTTT; cdr3_aa: CASSQAEFSPLHF
clone_size: .; v_call: TRBV20-1; d_call: .; j_call: TRBJ2-1; cdr3_nt: TGCAGTGCTAGACCGGACTATGAGCAGTTCTTC; cdr3_aa: CSARPDYEQFF
clone_size: .; v_call: TRBV19; d_call: .; j_call: TRBJ1-1; cdr3_nt: TGTGCCAGTAGTATAGGGGGATCCGGCACTGAAGCTTTCTTT; cdr3_aa: CASSIGGSGTEAFF
clone_size: .; v_call: TRBV5-1; d_call: .; j_call: TRBJ2-7; cdr3_nt: TGCGCCAGCAGCCACAGGGTAGGGATCTACGAGCAGTACTTC; cdr3_aa: CASSHRVGIYEQYF
clone_size: .; v_call: TRBV28; d_call: .; j_call: TRBJ1-5; cdr3_nt: TGTGCCAGCAGTTTATACGGTTATGGACTGTATAGCAATCAGCCCCAGCATTTT; cdr3_aa: CASSLYGYGLYSNQPQHF